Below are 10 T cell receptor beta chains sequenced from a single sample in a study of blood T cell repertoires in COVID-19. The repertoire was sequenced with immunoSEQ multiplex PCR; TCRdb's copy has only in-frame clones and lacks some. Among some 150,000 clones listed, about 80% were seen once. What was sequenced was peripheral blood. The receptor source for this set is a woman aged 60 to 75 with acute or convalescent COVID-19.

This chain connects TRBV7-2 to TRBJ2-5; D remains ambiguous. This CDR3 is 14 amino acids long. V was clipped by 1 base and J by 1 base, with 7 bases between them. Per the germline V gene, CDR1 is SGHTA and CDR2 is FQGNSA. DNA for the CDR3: TGTGCCAGCAGCTTAGTTCCTACCCAAGAGACCCAGTACTTC. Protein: CASSLVPTQETQYF.

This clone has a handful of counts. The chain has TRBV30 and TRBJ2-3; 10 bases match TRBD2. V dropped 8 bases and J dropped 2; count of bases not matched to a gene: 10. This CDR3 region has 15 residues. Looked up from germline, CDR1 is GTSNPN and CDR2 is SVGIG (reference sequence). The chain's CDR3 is CAISGRTDHTDTQYF. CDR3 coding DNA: TGTGCCATTAGCGGGAGGACTGACCACACAGATACGCAGTATTTT.

In DNA form, the CDR3 reads TGTGCCAGCAGTTACACCGGCAGGGTTCGCTACGAGCAGTACTTC. The encoded protein is CASSYTGRVRYEQYF. The chain joins TRBV6-6 to TRBJ2-7; possible D gene TRBD1, 5 bases. This CDR3 is 15 amino acids long. Trimming stripped 2 bases from V and 3 bases from J, with 14 bases between. Germline V gives CDR1 MNHNY, CDR2 SVGAGI (reference sequence).

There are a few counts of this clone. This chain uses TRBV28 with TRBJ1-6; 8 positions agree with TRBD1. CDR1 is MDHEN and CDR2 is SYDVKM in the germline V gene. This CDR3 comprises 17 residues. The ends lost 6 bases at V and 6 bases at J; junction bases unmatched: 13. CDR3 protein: CASSENGRGLRNSPLHF. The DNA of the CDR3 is TGTGCCAGCAGCGAGAACGGCAGGGGGCTTCGTAATTCACCCCTCCACTTT.

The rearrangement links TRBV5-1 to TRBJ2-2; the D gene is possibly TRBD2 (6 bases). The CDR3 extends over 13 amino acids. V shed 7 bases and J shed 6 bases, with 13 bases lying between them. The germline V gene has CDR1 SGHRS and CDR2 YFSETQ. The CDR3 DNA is TGCGCCAGCCGCGAGGGAGGTCCCGGGGAGCTGTTTTTT. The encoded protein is CASREGGPGELFF. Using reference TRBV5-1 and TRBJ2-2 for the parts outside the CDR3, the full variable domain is KAGVTQTPRYLIKTRGQQVTLSCSPISGHRSVSWYQQTPGQGLQFLFEYFSETQRNKGNFPGRFSGRQFSNSRSEMNVSTLELGDSALYLCASREGGPGELFFGEGSRLTVL.

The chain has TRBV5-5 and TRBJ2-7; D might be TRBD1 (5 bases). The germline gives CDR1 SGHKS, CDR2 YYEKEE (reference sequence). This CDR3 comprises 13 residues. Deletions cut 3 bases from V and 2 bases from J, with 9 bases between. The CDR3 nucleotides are TGTGCCAGCAGCTGGACAACTACCTACGAGCAGTACTTC. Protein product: CASSWTTTYEQYF.

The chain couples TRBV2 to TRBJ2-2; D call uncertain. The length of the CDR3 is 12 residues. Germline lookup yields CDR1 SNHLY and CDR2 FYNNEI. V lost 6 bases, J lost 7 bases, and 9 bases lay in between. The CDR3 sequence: CASRAGSGELFF. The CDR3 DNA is TGTGCCAGCAGAGCCGGTAGCGGGGAGCTGTTTTTT.

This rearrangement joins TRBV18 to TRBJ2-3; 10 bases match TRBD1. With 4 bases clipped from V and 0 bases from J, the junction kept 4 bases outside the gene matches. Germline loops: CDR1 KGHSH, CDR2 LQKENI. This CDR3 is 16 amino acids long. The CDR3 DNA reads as TGTGCCAGCTCACGGAGGACAGGGGGTAGCACAGATACGCAGTATTTT. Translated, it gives CASSRRTGGSTDTQYF. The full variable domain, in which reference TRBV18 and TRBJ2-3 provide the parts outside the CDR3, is NAGVMQNPRHLVRRRGQEARLRCSPMKGHSHVYWYRQLPEEGLKFMVYLQKENIIDESGMPKERFSAEFPKEGPSILRIQQVVRGDSAAYFCASSRRTGGSTDTQYFGPGTRLTVL.

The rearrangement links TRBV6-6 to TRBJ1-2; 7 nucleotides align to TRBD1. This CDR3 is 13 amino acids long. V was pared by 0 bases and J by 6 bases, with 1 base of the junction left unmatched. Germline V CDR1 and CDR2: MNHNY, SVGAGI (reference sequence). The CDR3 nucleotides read TGTGCCAGCAGTTACTCGACAGGGCATGGCTACACCTTC. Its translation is CASSYSTGHGYTF.

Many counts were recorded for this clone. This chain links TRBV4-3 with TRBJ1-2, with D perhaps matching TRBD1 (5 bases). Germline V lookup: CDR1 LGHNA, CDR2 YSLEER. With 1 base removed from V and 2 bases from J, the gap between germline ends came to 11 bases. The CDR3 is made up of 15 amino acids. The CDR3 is CASSQGGTENYGYTF. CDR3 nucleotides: TGCGCCAGCAGCCAAGGCGGGACGGAGAACTATGGCTACACCTTC.